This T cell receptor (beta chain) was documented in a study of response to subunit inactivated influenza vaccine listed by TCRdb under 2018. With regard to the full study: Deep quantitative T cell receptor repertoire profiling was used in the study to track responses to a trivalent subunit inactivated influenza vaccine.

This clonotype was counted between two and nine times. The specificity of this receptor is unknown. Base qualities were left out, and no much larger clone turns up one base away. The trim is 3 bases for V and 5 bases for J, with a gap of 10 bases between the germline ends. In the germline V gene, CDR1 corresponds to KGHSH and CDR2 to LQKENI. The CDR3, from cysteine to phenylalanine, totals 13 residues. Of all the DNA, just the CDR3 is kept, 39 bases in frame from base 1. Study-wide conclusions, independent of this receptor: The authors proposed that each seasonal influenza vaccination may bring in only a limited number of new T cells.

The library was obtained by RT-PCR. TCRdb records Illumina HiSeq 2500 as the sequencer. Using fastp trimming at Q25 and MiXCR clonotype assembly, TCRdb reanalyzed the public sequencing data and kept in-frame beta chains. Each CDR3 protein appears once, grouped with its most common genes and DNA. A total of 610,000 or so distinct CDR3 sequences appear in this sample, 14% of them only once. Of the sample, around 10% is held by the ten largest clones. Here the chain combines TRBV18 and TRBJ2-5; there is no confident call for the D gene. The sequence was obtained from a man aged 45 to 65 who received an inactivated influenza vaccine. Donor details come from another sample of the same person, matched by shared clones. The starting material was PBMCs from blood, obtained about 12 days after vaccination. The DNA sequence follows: TGTGCCAGCTCACCGGCCATCCTGGAGACCCAGTACTTC. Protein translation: CASSPAILETQYF.